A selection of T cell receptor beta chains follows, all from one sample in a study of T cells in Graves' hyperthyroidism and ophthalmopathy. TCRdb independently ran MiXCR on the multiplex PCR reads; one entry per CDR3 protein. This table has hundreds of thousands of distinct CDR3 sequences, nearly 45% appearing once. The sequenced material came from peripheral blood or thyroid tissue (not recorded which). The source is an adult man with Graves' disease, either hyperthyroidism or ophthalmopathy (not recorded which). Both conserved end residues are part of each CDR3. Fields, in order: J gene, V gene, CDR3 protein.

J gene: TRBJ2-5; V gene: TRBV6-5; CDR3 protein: CASFGYGETQYF
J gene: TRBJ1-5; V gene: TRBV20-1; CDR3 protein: CSAAGLDSNQPQHF
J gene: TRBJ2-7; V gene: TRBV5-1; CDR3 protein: CASSLGAGGIYEQYF
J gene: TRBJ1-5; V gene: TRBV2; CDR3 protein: CASSELHHSNQPQHF
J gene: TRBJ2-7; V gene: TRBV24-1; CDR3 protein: CATSDGQEQYF
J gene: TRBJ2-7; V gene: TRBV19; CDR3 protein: CASSILWGQGYEQYF
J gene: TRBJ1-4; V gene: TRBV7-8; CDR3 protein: CASSFRGINEKLFF
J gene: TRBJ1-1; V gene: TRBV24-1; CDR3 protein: CATSDLFGEAFF
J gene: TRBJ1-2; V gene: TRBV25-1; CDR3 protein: CASREDEGSYGYTF
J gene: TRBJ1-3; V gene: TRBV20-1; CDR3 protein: CSAQSTGGWGNTIYF
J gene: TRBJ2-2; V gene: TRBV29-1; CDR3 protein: CSVEGLAGETGELFF
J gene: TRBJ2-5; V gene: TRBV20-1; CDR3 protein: CSATTGTKYQETQYF